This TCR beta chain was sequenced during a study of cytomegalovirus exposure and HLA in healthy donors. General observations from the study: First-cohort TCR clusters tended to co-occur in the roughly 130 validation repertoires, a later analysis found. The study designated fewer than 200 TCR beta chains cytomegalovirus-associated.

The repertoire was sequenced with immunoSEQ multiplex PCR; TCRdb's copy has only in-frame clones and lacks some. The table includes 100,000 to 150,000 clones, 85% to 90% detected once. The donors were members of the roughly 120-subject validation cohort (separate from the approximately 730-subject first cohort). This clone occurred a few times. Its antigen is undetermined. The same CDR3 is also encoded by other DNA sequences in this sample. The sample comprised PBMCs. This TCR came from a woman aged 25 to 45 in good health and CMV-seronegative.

CDR3 in amino acids: CASTGDYGYTF. The CDR3, as DNA: TGTGCCAGCACGGGGGACTATGGCTACACCTTC. V is TRBV2 and J is TRBJ1-2, with D possibly matching TRBD1 (5 bases). V lost 7 bases, J lost 3 bases, and 6 bases lay in between. Germline CDR1 reads SNHLY; CDR2 reads FYNNEI. This CDR3 region has 11 residues.